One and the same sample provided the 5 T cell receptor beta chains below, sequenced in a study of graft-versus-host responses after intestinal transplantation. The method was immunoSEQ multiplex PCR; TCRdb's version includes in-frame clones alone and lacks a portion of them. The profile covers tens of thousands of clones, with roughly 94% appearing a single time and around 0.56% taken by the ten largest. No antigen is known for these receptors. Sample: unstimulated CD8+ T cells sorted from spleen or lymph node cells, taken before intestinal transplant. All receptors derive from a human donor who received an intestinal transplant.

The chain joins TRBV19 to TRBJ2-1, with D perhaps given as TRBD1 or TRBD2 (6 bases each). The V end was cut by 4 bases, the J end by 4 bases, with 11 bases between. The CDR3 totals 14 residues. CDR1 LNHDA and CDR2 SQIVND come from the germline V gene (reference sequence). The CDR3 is CASSKGGPYNEQFF. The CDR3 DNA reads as TGTGCCAGTAGTAAGGGGGGACCATACAATGAGCAGTTCTTC.

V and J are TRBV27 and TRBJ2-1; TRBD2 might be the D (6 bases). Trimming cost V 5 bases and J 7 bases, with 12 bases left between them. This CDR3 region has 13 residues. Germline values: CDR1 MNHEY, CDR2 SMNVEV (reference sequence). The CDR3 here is CASSPLTRNEQFF. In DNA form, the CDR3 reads TGTGCCAGCAGTCCCCTGACTAGGAATGAGCAGTTCTTC.

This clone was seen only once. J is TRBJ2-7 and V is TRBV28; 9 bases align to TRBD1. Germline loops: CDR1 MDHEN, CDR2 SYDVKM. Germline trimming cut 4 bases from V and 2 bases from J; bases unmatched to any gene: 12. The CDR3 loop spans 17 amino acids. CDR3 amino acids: CASSSQGAAGNPYEQYF. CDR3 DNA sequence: TGTGCCAGCAGTTCACAGGGGGCTGCGGGGAACCCCTACGAGCAGTACTTC.

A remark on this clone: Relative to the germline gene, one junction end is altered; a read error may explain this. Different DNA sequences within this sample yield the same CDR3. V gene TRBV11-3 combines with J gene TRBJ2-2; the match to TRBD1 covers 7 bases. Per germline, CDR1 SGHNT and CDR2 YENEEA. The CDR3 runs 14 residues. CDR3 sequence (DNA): TGTGCCAGCAGCTTAGAAGACAGGGCCGGAGAGCTGTTTTTT. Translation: CASSLEDRAGELFF.

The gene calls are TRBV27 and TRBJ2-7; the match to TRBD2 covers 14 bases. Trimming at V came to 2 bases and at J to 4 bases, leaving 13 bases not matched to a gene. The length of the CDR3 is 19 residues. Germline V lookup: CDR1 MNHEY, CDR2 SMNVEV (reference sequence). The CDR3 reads CASSLGTGTSGSRLYEQYF. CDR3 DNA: TGTGCCAGCAGTTTAGGGACCGGGACTAGCGGGAGTAGGTTATACGAGCAGTACTTC.